The 6 T cell receptor beta chains in this list originate from one sample, sequenced in a study of blood T cell repertoires in COVID-19. Clones were sequenced by immunoSEQ multiplex PCR, and TCRdb holds only the in-frame ones, with some missing. The sample shows roughly 200,000 clones, under 90% of them seen only once. Sequencing was done on a sample of peripheral blood. These receptors came from a human donor in a cohort sampled during active COVID-19.

V usage is TRBV5-1 and J usage is TRBJ2-3; TRBD2 aligns across 15 bases. The germline V gene has CDR1 SGHRS and CDR2 YFSETQ. V was clipped by 3 bases and J by 3 bases; unmatched bases: 14. The CDR3 loop spans 20 amino acids. CDR3 sequence: CASSSSGTSGRPIFTDTQYF. In DNA, the CDR3 is TGCGCCAGCAGCTCGTCCGGGACTAGCGGGAGGCCGATCTTTACAGATACGCAGTATTTT. The whole variable domain, remainder taken from reference TRBV5-1 and TRBJ2-3, is KAGVTQTPRYLIKTRGQQVTLSCSPISGHRSVSWYQQTPGQGLQFLFEYFSETQRNKGNFPGRFSGRQFSNSRSEMNVSTLELGDSALYLCASSSSGTSGRPIFTDTQYFGPGTRLTVL.

The V call is TRBV5-1, the J call TRBJ2-2; tentative D call: TRBD1 (5 bases). Per the germline V gene, CDR1 is SGHRS and CDR2 is YFSETQ. V lost 0 bases, J lost 3 bases, and 6 bases lay in between. This CDR3 is built from 14 residues. This CDR3 reads CASSLGQYTGELFF. In DNA, the CDR3 is TGCGCCAGCAGCTTGGGACAGTACACCGGGGAGCTGTTTTTT.

The chain couples TRBV2 to TRBJ2-2; D unresolved. V was shortened by 6 bases and J by 5 bases, with 10 bases between the two germline ends. Germline values: CDR1 SNHLY, CDR2 FYNNEI. The CDR3 extends over 13 amino acids. Written as DNA, the CDR3 is TGTGCCAGCAGCTTCGTCGCGACCGGGGAGCTGTTTTTT. This sequence encodes CASSFVATGELFF.

This chain links TRBV5-5 with TRBJ2-2, with 7 bases lining up with TRBD1. The germline CDR1 and CDR2 sequences are SGHKS and YYEKEE (reference sequence). The ends lost 4 bases at V and 1 base at J; junction bases unmatched: 7. The CDR3 is 16 amino acids. CDR3 protein: CASSLSGTVNTGELFF. CDR3 DNA sequence: TGTGCCAGCAGCCTTTCCGGGACAGTGAACACCGGGGAGCTGTTTTTT.

CDR3 in amino acids: CASSPPVVRSSGEQFF. CDR3 DNA: TGTGCCAGCTCACCACCGGTTGTTCGGTCTAGCGGTGAGCAGTTCTTC. The chain carries TRBV18 and TRBJ2-1; TRBD2 matches at 7 bases. The CDR3 has 16 amino acids. Germline V gene lookup returns CDR1 KGHSH and CDR2 LQKENI. After removal of 0 bases from V and 9 bases from J, the junction contained 11 bases not matched to a gene. Looking up the rest from reference TRBV18 and TRBJ2-1 gives the full variable domain: NAGVMQNPRHLVRRRGQEARLRCSPMKGHSHVYWYRQLPEEGLKFMVYLQKENIIDESGMPKERFSAEFPKEGPSILRIQQVVRGDSAAYFCASSPPVVRSSGEQFFGPGTRLTVL.

This rearrangement joins TRBV18 to TRBJ1-6; no definite D call. Between the trimmed V and J ends, which lost 6 bases and 7 bases, there was a span of 16 bases. CDR3 size: 15 residues. CDR1 and CDR2 (germline): KGHSH, LQKENI. The CDR3 region has the DNA TGTGCCAGCTCCTCTCACATCTCTCGCAATTCACCCCTCCACTTT. This codes for CASSSHISRNSPLHF.